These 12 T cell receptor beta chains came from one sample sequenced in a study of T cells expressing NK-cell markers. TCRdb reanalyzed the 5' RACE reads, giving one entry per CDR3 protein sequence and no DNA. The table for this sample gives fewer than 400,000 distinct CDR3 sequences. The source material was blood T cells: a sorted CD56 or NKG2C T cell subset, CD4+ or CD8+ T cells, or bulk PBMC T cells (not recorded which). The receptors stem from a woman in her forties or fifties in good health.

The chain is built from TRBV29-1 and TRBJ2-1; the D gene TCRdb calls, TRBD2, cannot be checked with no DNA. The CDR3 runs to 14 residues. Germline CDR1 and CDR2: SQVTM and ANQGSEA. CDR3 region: CSAKTSGAYNEQFF.

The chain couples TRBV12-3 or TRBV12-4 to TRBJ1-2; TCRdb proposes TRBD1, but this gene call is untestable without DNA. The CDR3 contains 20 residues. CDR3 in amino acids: CASSSDTADSAYVPTYGYTF.

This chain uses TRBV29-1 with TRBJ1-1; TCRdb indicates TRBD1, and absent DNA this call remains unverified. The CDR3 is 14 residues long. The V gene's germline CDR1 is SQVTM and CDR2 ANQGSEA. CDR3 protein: CSVVSGQLDTEAFF.

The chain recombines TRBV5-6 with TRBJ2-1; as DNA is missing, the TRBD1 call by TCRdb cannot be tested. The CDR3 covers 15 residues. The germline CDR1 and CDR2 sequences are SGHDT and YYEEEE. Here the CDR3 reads CASSTAPDNHNEQFF.

CDR3 amino acids: CASSLYREGGYTF. The chain is built from TRBV12-3 or TRBV12-4 and TRBJ1-2; TCRdb calls TRBD1, which cannot be checked without DNA. The CDR3 is 13 residues long.

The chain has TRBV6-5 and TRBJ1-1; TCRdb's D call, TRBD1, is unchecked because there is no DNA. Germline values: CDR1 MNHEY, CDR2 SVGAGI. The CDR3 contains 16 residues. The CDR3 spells CASSYAGVGGLTEAFF.

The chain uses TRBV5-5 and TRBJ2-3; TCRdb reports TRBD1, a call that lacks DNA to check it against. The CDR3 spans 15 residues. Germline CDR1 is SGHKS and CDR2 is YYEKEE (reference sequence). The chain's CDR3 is CASSLFEGETDTQYF.

CDR3 protein: CASSLESWAGERADTQYF. V and J are TRBV7-8 and TRBJ2-3; TCRdb indicates TRBD2, and absent DNA this call remains unverified. Germline-derived CDR1 and CDR2 are SGHVS and FQNEAQ. The CDR3 length is 18 residues.

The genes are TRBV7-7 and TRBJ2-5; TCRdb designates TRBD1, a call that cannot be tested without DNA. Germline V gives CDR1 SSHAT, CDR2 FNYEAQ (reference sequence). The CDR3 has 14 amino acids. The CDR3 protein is CASRDLGGLETQYF.

The CDR3 here is CASSSDRDYEQYF. The chain links TRBV27 to TRBJ2-7; without DNA, the TCRdb call of TRBD1 cannot be checked. CDR3 length equals 13 residues. Germline CDR1 and CDR2: MNHEY and SMNVEV (reference sequence).

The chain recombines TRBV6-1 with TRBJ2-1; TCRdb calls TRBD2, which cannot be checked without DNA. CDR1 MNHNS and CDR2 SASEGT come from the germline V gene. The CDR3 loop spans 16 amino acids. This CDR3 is CASSGIGGRALGKQFF.

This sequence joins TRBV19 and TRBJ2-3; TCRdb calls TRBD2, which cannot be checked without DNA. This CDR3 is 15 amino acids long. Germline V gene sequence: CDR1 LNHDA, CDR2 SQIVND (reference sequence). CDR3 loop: CASSLLGEGTDTQYF.